This is a list of T cell receptor beta chains from one sample in a study of cytomegalovirus exposure and HLA in healthy donors. Measured with immunoSEQ multiplex PCR; TCRdb has only the in-frame clones, and not every one. Of over 150,000 clones listed, almost 85% are singletons. Sequencing was carried out using PBMCs. The receptors stem from a girl under 18 in good health and CMV-seropositive. The CDR3 runs from the conserved cysteine through the conserved F or W. The D gene is left open where the match is weak. Expanded clones are given a class, and other clones once, few, many or no size at all.

D	V	J	size	DNA	CDR3
NA	TRBV19	TRBJ1-3	NA	TGTGCCACCCGCAGCTCTGGAAACACCATATATTTT	CATRSSGNTIYF
NA	TRBV27	TRBJ1-1	NA	TGTGCCAGCAGTTTATCTGGGGGCCCCGGGGCTTTCTTT	CASSLSGGPGAFF
TRBD1	TRBV28	TRBJ1-6	NA	TGTGCCAGCAGGCCGGGACAGGGTCAATCACCCCTCCACTTT	CASRPGQGQSPLHF
NA	TRBV7-2	TRBJ2-7	NA	TGTGCCAGCAGCCTTATGGACACCTACGAGCAGTACTTC	CASSLMDTYEQYF
NA	TRBV6-5	TRBJ2-5	few	TGTGCCAGCAGTCAGTCTAGCGAAGAGACCCAGTACTTC	CASSQSSEETQYF
NA	TRBV7-8	TRBJ2-3	NA	TGTGCCAGCAGCCTCATAGGCTGGGAGGGGGGGGTAGTTGATACGCAGTATTTT	CASSLIGWEGGVVDTQYF
TRBD1	TRBV30	TRBJ1-2	NA	TGTGCCTGGTCAGCGGACAGGGGGATTGGCTACACCTTC	CAWSADRGIGYTF
TRBD1	TRBV5-6	TRBJ2-7	NA	TGTGCCAGCAGCTTGGGGGACAGACCTACCTACGAGCAGTACTTC	CASSLGDRPTYEQYF
TRBD1	TRBV7-8	TRBJ1-1	NA	TGTGCCAGCAGCTTTCAGGGGGGCATATTGAACACTGAAGCTTTCTTT	CASSFQGGILNTEAFF
NA	TRBV9	TRBJ2-5	NA	TGTGCCAGCAGCGTAAGGCCAGGGGCGGCCGGGGAGACCCAGTACTTC	CASSVRPGAAGETQYF
TRBD2	TRBV4-2	TRBJ2-1	NA	TGTGCCAGCAGCCAAGATCCGGCGGGGGGGTACAATGAGCAGTTCTTC	CASSQDPAGGYNEQFF
NA	TRBV7-3	TRBJ2-1	NA	TGTGCCAGCAGCCCTACCCCCCTAGTACAGGGGCGGGGTGCCAATGAGCAGTTCTTC	CASSPTPLVQGRGANEQFF
TRBD1	TRBV2	TRBJ1-2	NA	TGTGCCAGCAGGGGACAGGACTATGGCTACACCTTC	CASRGQDYGYTF
TRBD1	TRBV10-1	TRBJ2-7	NA	TGCGCCAGCAGTTCGACAGGGGCCTACGAGCAGTACTTC	CASSSTGAYEQYF
NA	TRBV30	TRBJ1-2	NA	TGTGCCTGGAGTGTAAGCCCGTCGTCTGGCTACACCTTC	CAWSVSPSSGYTF
NA	TRBV10-3	TRBJ1-2	few	TGTGCCATCAGTGAGGGTCGGGACTATGGCTACACCTTC	CAISEGRDYGYTF
TRBD1	TRBV30	TRBJ1-2	NA	TGTGCCTGGGGGGGCCTTACGGGACAGGGCTATGGCTACACCTTC	CAWGGLTGQGYGYTF
NA	TRBV6-6	TRBJ1-1	NA	TGTGCCAGCAGCTTAACAGAGAACACTGAAGCTTTCTTT	CASSLTENTEAFF